Listed below are T cell receptor beta chains from one sample, sequenced in a study of blood T cell repertoires in COVID-19. Produced via immunoSEQ multiplex PCR; TCRdb's table is partial and in-frame only. Among about 160,000 clones listed, more than 75% were seen once. Sequencing was performed on peripheral blood. The source is a man between 35 and 55 years old with acute or convalescent COVID-19. Each CDR3 is given with its conserved first and last residue. The D gene is left open where the match is weak.

j_call: TRBJ2-7; d_call: TRBD2; v_call: TRBV28; cdr3_length: 15; cdr3_aa: CASSRTSGGTYEQYF; cdr3_nt: TGTGCCAGCAGCCGGACTAGCGGGGGCACCTACGAGCAGTACTTC
j_call: TRBJ1-2; d_call: .; v_call: TRBV3-1/TRBV3-2; cdr3_length: 13; cdr3_aa: CASSQVPSYGYTF; cdr3_nt: TGTGCCAGCAGCCAAGTCCCCTCCTATGGCTACACCTTC
j_call: TRBJ1-2; d_call: TRBD1; v_call: TRBV3-1/TRBV3-2; cdr3_length: 13; cdr3_aa: CASSPRGEEGYTF; cdr3_nt: TGTGCCAGCAGCCCCAGGGGGGAGGAGGGCTACACCTTC
j_call: TRBJ2-5; d_call: TRBD2; v_call: TRBV30; cdr3_length: 15; cdr3_aa: CAWSVRGVSGKTQYF; cdr3_nt: TGTGCCTGGAGTGTACGGGGGGTATCGGGAAAGACCCAGTACTTC
j_call: TRBJ1-5; d_call: .; v_call: TRBV10-3; cdr3_length: 13; cdr3_aa: CAISREPSQPQHF; cdr3_nt: TGTGCCATCAGCAGGGAACCCTCCCAGCCCCAGCATTTT
j_call: TRBJ1-2; d_call: TRBD1; v_call: TRBV30; cdr3_length: 15; cdr3_aa: CAWSVQGWWVYGYTF; cdr3_nt: TGTGCCTGGAGTGTACAGGGGTGGTGGGTCTATGGCTACACCTTC
j_call: TRBJ1-4; d_call: .; v_call: TRBV19; cdr3_length: 15; cdr3_aa: CASSISRATNEKLFF; cdr3_nt: TGTGCCAGTAGTATCTCGCGGGCAACTAATGAAAAACTGTTTTTT
j_call: TRBJ2-5; d_call: .; v_call: TRBV21-1; cdr3_length: 16; cdr3_aa: CASSKDERERHGTQYF; cdr3_nt: TGTGCCAGCAGCAAAGATGAGAGGGAGCGACATGGGACCCAGTACTTC
j_call: TRBJ2-7; d_call: .; v_call: TRBV5-1; cdr3_length: 16; cdr3_aa: CASSLETGQIRYEQYF; cdr3_nt: TGCGCCAGCAGCTTGGAAACAGGGCAAATTCGCTACGAGCAGTACTTC
j_call: TRBJ1-4; d_call: .; v_call: TRBV6-5; cdr3_length: 15; cdr3_aa: CASSYSGRGREKLFF; cdr3_nt: TGTGCCAGCAGTTACTCCGGACGGGGTAGGGAAAAACTGTTTTTT
j_call: TRBJ2-1; d_call: TRBD2; v_call: TRBV30; cdr3_length: 12; cdr3_aa: CAWSASGGEQFF; cdr3_nt: TGTGCCTGGAGTGCTAGCGGGGGGGAGCAGTTCTTC
j_call: TRBJ1-1; d_call: .; v_call: TRBV10-3; cdr3_length: 12; cdr3_aa: CAISESGDEAFF; cdr3_nt: TGTGCCATCAGTGAGTCGGGAGATGAAGCTTTCTTT
j_call: TRBJ1-6; d_call: .; v_call: TRBV5-6; cdr3_length: 16; cdr3_aa: CASSLGGTPYGSPLHF; cdr3_nt: TGTGCCAGCAGCTTGGGCGGGACCCCCTATGGATCACCCCTCCACTTT
j_call: TRBJ2-7; d_call: TRBD1; v_call: TRBV13; cdr3_length: 15; cdr3_aa: CASSPRGSGAYEQYF; cdr3_nt: TGTGCCAGCAGCCCCAGGGGGTCCGGCGCCTACGAGCAGTACTTC
j_call: TRBJ2-3; d_call: .; v_call: TRBV9; cdr3_length: 15; cdr3_aa: CASSVVGGFTDTQYF; cdr3_nt: TGTGCCAGCAGCGTAGTCGGGGGATTCACAGATACGCAGTATTTT
j_call: TRBJ1-2; d_call: .; v_call: TRBV7-9; cdr3_length: 16; cdr3_aa: CASSRTDVQLTYGYTF; cdr3_nt: TGTGCCAGCAGCCGGACAGATGTCCAACTAACCTATGGCTACACCTTC
j_call: TRBJ2-1; d_call: TRBD1; v_call: TRBV15; cdr3_length: 13; cdr3_aa: CATSIRGRREQFF; cdr3_nt: TGTGCCACCAGCATCAGGGGGCGGCGGGAGCAGTTCTTC
j_call: TRBJ1-2; d_call: TRBD1; v_call: TRBV24-1; cdr3_length: 16; cdr3_aa: CATSESGTGGNYGYTF; cdr3_nt: TGTGCCACCAGTGAGTCCGGAACAGGGGGTAATTATGGCTACACCTTC
j_call: TRBJ1-6; d_call: .; v_call: TRBV27; cdr3_length: 13; cdr3_aa: CASSFGGIPPLHF; cdr3_nt: TGTGCCAGCAGTTTCGGGGGGATTCCGCCCCTCCACTTT
j_call: TRBJ1-1; d_call: .; v_call: TRBV27; cdr3_length: 15; cdr3_aa: CASSSLGRENTEAFF; cdr3_nt: TGTGCCAGCAGTTCCCTTGGTCGAGAGAACACTGAAGCTTTCTTT
j_call: TRBJ2-7; d_call: TRBD1; v_call: TRBV27; cdr3_length: 15; cdr3_aa: CASSSLGAGGYEQYF; cdr3_nt: TGTGCCAGCAGTTCACTCGGGGCAGGGGGATACGAGCAGTACTTC
j_call: TRBJ1-2; d_call: .; v_call: TRBV28; cdr3_length: 15; cdr3_aa: CASSNDQTGGYGYTF; cdr3_nt: TGTGCCAGCTCGAACGACCAAACGGGGGGCTATGGCTACACCTTC
j_call: TRBJ1-1; d_call: TRBD1; v_call: TRBV7-3; cdr3_length: 14; cdr3_aa: CASSLTGGITEAFF; cdr3_nt: TGTGCCAGCAGCTTAACAGGGGGCATCACTGAAGCTTTCTTT
j_call: TRBJ2-5; d_call: TRBD1; v_call: TRBV5-6; cdr3_length: 15; cdr3_aa: CASSLFGTVQETQYF; cdr3_nt: TGTGCCAGCAGCTTGTTCGGGACAGTCCAAGAGACCCAGTACTTC
j_call: TRBJ1-5; d_call: .; v_call: TRBV7-8; cdr3_length: 14; cdr3_aa: CASSFEGSNQPQHF; cdr3_nt: TGTGCCAGCAGCTTTGAGGGTAGCAATCAGCCCCAGCATTTT
j_call: TRBJ1-6; d_call: TRBD1; v_call: TRBV7-2; cdr3_length: 14; cdr3_aa: CASSSRDRESPLHF; cdr3_nt: TGTGCCAGCAGCTCCCGGGACAGGGAGTCACCCCTCCACTTT
j_call: TRBJ2-5; d_call: .; v_call: TRBV24-1; cdr3_length: 12; cdr3_aa: CATSSSTETQYF; cdr3_nt: TGTGCCACCAGTTCTAGCACAGAGACCCAGTACTTC
j_call: TRBJ2-7; d_call: TRBD1; v_call: TRBV13; cdr3_length: 19; cdr3_aa: CASSLRPGTGGRTSYEQYF; cdr3_nt: TGTGCCAGCAGCTTAAGACCCGGGACAGGGGGCCGAACCTCCTACGAGCAGTACTTC